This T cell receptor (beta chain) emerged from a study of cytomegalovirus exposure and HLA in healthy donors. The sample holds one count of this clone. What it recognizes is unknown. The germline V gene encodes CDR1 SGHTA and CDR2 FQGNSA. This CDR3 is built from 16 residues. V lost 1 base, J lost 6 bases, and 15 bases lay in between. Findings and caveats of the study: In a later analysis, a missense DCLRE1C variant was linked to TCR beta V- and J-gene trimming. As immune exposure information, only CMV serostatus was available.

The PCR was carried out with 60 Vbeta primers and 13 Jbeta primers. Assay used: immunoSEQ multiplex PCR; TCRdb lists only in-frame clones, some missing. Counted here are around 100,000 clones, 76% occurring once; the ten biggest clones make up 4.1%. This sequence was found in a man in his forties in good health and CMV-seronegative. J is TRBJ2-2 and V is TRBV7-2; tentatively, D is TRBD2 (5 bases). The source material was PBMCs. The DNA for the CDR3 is TGTGCCAGCAGCTTAGGTTCAGGAGGAACGGCCGGGGAGCTGTTTTTT. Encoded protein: CASSLGSGGTAGELFF.